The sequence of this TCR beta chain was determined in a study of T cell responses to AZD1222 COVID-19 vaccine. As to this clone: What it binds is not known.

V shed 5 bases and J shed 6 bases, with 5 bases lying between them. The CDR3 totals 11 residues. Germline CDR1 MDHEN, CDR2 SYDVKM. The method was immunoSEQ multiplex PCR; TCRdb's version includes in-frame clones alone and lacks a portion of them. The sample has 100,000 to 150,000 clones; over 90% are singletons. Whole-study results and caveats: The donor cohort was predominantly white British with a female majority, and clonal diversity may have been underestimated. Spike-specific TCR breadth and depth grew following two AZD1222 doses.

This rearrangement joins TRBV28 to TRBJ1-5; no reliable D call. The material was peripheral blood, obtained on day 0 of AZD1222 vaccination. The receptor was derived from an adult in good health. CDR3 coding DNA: TGTGCCAGCAGTCCATCTCAGCCCCAGCATTTT. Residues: CASSPSQPQHF.